The 11 T cell receptor beta chains below were found in one sample sequenced in a study of blood T cell repertoires in COVID-19. Produced via immunoSEQ multiplex PCR; TCRdb's table is partial and in-frame only. The sample yields around 250,000 clones, approximately 82% seen once. Sequencing was done on a sample of peripheral blood. The receptor source for this set is a woman in her late teens or twenties with acute or convalescent COVID-19.

The chain links TRBV19 to TRBJ2-1; no clear D. The V gene's germline CDR1 is LNHDA and CDR2 SQIVND (reference sequence). Trimming cost V 2 bases and J 7 bases, with 6 bases left between them. This CDR3 spans 12 amino acids. CDR3 sequence (DNA): TGTGCCAGTAGTATACTTCGGAATGAGCAGTTCTTC. It codes for CASSILRNEQFF.

The rearrangement links TRBV6-5 to TRBJ2-2; D unclear. V lost 7 bases and J lost 5, with 17 bases in between. Germline V gives CDR1 MNHEY, CDR2 SVGAGI. This CDR3 is 15 amino acids long. The CDR3 protein is CASTFRSLGTGELFF. The CDR3 coding sequence is TGTGCCAGCACCTTTCGATCTCTCGGGACCGGGGAGCTGTTTTTT.

This sequence joins TRBV27 and TRBJ2-2; 7 nucleotides line up with TRBD1. Germline values: CDR1 MNHEY, CDR2 SMNVEV (reference sequence). V lost 2 bases, J lost 1 base, and 4 bases stayed unmatched. This CDR3 has 16 residues. The DNA for the CDR3 is TGTGCCAGCAGTTTAATCGGGACAGTGAACACCGGGGAGCTGTTTTTT. Its translation is CASSLIGTVNTGELFF.

V usage is TRBV6-4 and J usage is TRBJ2-3; 9 bases match TRBD2. The germline gives CDR1 MRHNA, CDR2 SNTAGT. This CDR3 has 15 residues. With 5 bases clipped from V and 0 bases from J, the junction kept 3 bases outside the gene matches. The CDR3 sequence is CASSSAGGSTDTQYF. CDR3 nucleotide sequence: TGTGCCAGCAGTTCAGCGGGAGGCAGCACAGATACGCAGTATTTT.

V usage is TRBV10-2 and J usage is TRBJ2-1; 15 bases fit TRBD2. Losses at the gene ends were 6 bases for V and 7 bases for J; bases not matched to a gene: 1. This CDR3 comprises 14 residues. Germline loops: CDR1 WSHSY, CDR2 SAAADI. This chain's CDR3 is CASSGLAGGNEQFF. The DNA for the CDR3 is TGCGCCAGCAGCGGACTAGCGGGAGGGAATGAGCAGTTCTTC.

The V call is TRBV3-1 (or the pseudogene TRBV3-2), the J call TRBJ2-3; 11 bases are shared with TRBD2. The CDR3 contains 17 residues. Germline lookup yields CDR1 LGHDT and CDR2 YNNKEL (reference sequence). Losses at the gene ends were 1 base for V and 0 bases for J; bases not matched to a gene: 3. The chain's CDR3 is CASSQAGTSGSTDTQYF. In nucleotides, the CDR3 is TGTGCCAGCAGCCAAGCCGGGACTAGCGGTAGCACAGATACGCAGTATTTT.

The rearrangement uses TRBV27 and TRBJ2-7; possible D gene TRBD2, 6 bases. CDR3 length: 15 amino acids. Deletions cut 5 bases from V and 4 bases from J, with 18 bases between. Germline loops: CDR1 MNHEY, CDR2 SMNVEV (reference sequence). Written as DNA, the CDR3 is TGTGCCAGCAGTCTCCGGGACTCCCAGGCGTACGAGCAGTACTTC. Translation: CASSLRDSQAYEQYF.

The chain is built from TRBV4-1 and TRBJ2-1, with D possibly being TRBD1 (6 bases). V was cut by 1 base and J by 8 bases, with 12 bases left in between. Germline CDR1 and CDR2: MGHRA and YSYEKL. There are 14 residues in the CDR3. CDR3 in amino acids: CASSQGRGSDEQFF. The CDR3 bases are TGCGCCAGCAGCCAAGGCAGGGGATCTGATGAGCAGTTCTTC.

V and J are TRBV29-1 and TRBJ2-1; 8 positions agree with TRBD1. The CDR3 totals 14 residues. Per the germline V gene, CDR1 is SQVTM and CDR2 is ANQGSEA. With 4 bases clipped from V and 2 bases from J, the junction kept 4 bases outside the gene matches. The CDR3 reads CSVVEQGAYNEQFF. In nucleotides, the CDR3 is TGCAGCGTTGTTGAACAGGGGGCCTACAATGAGCAGTTCTTC.

The chain uses TRBV9 and TRBJ2-2; D is unclear. Germline V gives CDR1 SGDLS, CDR2 YYNGEE. Trimming removed 0 bases at V and 3 bases at J, with 9 bases between. CDR3 size: 15 residues. This chain's CDR3 is CASSVERGYTGELFF. In nucleotides, the CDR3 is TGTGCCAGCAGCGTAGAACGAGGATACACCGGGGAGCTGTTTTTT.

V gene TRBV4-3 combines with J gene TRBJ2-7, with 10 positions matching TRBD2. There are 17 residues in the CDR3. After removal of 2 bases from V and 7 bases from J, the junction contained 14 bases not matched to a gene. Germline-derived CDR1 and CDR2 are LGHNA and YSLEER. CDR3 in amino acids: CASSQTLAGGSLREQYF. CDR3 nucleotide sequence: TGCGCCAGCAGCCAAACCTTAGCGGGAGGATCTTTGAGGGAGCAGTACTTC.